This TCR beta chain was profiled in a study of T cell changes during pregnancy in multiple sclerosis (dated by TCRdb to the late 2010s). As for the study more broadly: The study examined how the T cell repertoire changed over the course of pregnancy in women with multiple sclerosis.

Libraries were prepared through the immunoSEQ multiplex PCR assay. Drawn from immuneACCESS, this table holds only the in-frame rearrangements with V and J called that TCRdb kept. Clones are partly lost; checked studies trace under half to an unresolved V gene and leave the rest unexplained. Across this sample there are 30,000 to 45,000 clones, with 85% to 95% seen only once. Of the sample, 0.95% to 1.5% falls within the top ten clones. The germline V gene encodes CDR1 SGHAT and CDR2 FQNNGV. The CDR3 spans 13 residues, from the cysteine through the phenylalanine. The retained sequence is limited to the CDR3, 39 bases, with the frame set at the first base. V is shortened by 5 bases, J by 6 bases, and the region joining them spans 14 bases. Of note for this clone: This clone's antigen is unknown. No quality values exist for individual bases; no much larger clone is one base distant.

The chain is made from TRBV11-2 and TRBJ2-7; TRBD2 is possibly the D segment (5 matching bases). The sample consisted of peripheral blood, taken before pregnancy. The sequence derives from a female donor with multiple sclerosis, enrolled in a pregnancy study. The DNA reads as follows: TGTGCCAGCAGCCGGACTCTCTTCACCGAGCAGTACTTC. This codes for CASSRTLFTEQYF. The full variable domain, with segments outside the CDR3 supplied by the reference TRBV11-2 and TRBJ2-7 proteins, appears as EAGVAQSPRYKIIEKRQSVAFWCNPISGHATLYWYQQILGQGPKLLIQFQNNGVVDDSQLPKDRFSAERLKGVDSTLKIQPAKLEDSAVYLCASSRTLFTEQYFGPGTRLTVT.